This T cell receptor beta chain came from a study of early T cells in non-severe SARS-CoV-2 infection. For the study at large: Sequencing input comprised bulk RNA from unsorted whole blood; chain pairing was not available.

Germline V gene sequence: CDR1 SGDLS, CDR2 YYNGEE. Germline trimming cut 5 bases from V and 9 bases from J; bases unmatched to any gene: 8. The CDR3 sequence is 13 residues long. Unique molecular identifiers were attached to individual cDNA molecules. TCRdb ran MiXCR on the 5' RACE reads and lists one entry per CDR3 protein. Here the sample spans more than 25,000 distinct CDR3 sequences, 3.5% to 5.5% being singletons. This clonotype showed up many times. The TCR comes from an adult who was a healthcare worker with PCR-confirmed SARS-CoV-2 infection or an uninfected control (not recorded which). The rearrangement links TRBV9 to TRBJ2-1; 7 bases line up with TRBD2. The material sequenced was whole blood, taken at baseline. The CDR3 spells CASRGGSGSEQFF. CDR3 bases: TGTGCCAGCAGGGGCGGGAGTGGATCTGAGCAGTTCTTC.